This TCR beta chain was identified during a study of blood T cell repertoires in COVID-19. In germline, CDR1 is SNHLY, CDR2 FYNNEI. V was shortened by 11 bases and J by 10 bases, with 17 bases between the two germline ends. The CDR3 runs to 11 residues. Assay: immunoSEQ multiplex PCR; the TCRdb copy retains only in-frame clones and omits some. The data show fewer than 350,000 clones, 75% to 90% seen once. The source material was PBMCs or T cells enriched from blood (not recorded which). The chain combines TRBV2 with TRBJ1-1; D is perhaps TRBD1 (6 bases). The sequence derives from a man aged 25 to 40 who had recovered from COVID-19. CDR3 sequence reads: CAQAQGSGAFF. CDR3 nucleotides: TGTGCCCAAGCCCAGGGGAGTGGAGCTTTCTTT.